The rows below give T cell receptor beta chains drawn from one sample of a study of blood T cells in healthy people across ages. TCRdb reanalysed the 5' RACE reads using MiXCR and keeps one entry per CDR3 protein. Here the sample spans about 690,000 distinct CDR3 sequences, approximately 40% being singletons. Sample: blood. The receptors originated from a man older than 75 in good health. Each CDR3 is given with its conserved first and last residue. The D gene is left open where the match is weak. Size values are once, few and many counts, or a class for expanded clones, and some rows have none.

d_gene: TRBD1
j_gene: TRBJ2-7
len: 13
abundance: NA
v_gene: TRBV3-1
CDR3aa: CASSRTGLDEQYF
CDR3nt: TGTGCCAGCAGCCGGACAGGGTTGGACGAGCAGTACTTC

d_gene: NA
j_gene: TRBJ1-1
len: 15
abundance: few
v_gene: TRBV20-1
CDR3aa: CSARPYGEGNTEAFF
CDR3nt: TGCAGTGCTAGACCATATGGGGAGGGGAACACTGAAGCTTTCTTT

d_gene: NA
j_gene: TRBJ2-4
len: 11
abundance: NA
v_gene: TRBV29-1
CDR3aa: CSGGAKNIQYF
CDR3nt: TGCAGCGGGGGGGCCAAAAACATTCAGTACTTC

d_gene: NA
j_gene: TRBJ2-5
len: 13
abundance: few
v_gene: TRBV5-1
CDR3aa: CASSLKVQETQYF
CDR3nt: TGCGCCAGCAGCTTGAAAGTACAAGAGACCCAGTACTTC

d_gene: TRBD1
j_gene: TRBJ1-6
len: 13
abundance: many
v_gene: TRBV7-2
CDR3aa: CASSRDRDSPLHF
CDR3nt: TGTGCCAGCAGCAGGGACAGGGATTCACCCCTCCACTTT

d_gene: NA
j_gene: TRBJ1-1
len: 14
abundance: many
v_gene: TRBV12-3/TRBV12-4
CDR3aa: CASSLALGTNEAFF
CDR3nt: TGTGCCAGCAGTTTAGCGCTTGGCACCAATGAAGCTTTCTTT

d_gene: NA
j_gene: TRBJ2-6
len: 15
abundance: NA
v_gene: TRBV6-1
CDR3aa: CATVGGSSGTNVLTF
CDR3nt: TGTGCCACCGTGGGGGGAAGCTCTGGGACCAACGTCCTGACTTTC

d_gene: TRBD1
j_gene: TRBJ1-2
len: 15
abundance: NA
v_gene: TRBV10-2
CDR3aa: CASSDPGQGRGGYTF
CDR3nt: TGCGCCAGCAGTGACCCGGGACAGGGAAGGGGTGGCTACACCTTC

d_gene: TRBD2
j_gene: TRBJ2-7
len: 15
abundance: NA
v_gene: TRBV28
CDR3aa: CASSLVAGGPDEQYF
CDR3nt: TGTGCCAGCAGTTTGGTAGCGGGAGGGCCTGACGAGCAGTACTTC

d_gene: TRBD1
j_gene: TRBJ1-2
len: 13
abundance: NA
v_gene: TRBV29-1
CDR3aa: CSVLPDRGNGYTF
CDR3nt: TGCAGCGTACTACCCGACAGGGGCAATGGCTACACCTTC

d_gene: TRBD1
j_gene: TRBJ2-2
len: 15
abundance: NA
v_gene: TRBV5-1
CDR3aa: CASSLDRGSTGELFF
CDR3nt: TGCGCCAGCAGCTTGGACAGGGGAAGCACCGGGGAGCTGTTTTTT

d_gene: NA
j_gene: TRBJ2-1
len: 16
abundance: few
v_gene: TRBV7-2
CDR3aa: CASSQLNRGIYNEQFF
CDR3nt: TGTGCCAGCAGCCAACTCAACCGGGGCATCTACAATGAGCAGTTCTTC

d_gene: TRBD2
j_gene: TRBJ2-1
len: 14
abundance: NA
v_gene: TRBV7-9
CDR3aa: CASRPSGSYNEQFF
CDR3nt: TGTGCCAGCAGACCTAGCGGGAGCTACAATGAGCAGTTCTTC

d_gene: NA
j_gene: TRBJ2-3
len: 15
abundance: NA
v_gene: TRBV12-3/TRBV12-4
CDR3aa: CASSPRDSSTDAQYF
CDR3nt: TGTGCCAGCAGCCCCAGAGATTCTAGCACAGATGCGCAGTATTTT

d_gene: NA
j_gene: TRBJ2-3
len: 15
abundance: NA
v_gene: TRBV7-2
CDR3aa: CASRGEPGPTDTQYF
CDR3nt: TGTGCCAGCAGGGGGGAACCGGGACCGACAGATACGCAGTATTTT

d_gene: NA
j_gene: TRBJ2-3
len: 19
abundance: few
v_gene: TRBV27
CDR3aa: CASSLSIGVLLGSTDTQYF
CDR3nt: TGTGCCAGCAGTTTATCGATCGGCGTTCTCTTGGGCAGCACAGATACGCAGTATTTT

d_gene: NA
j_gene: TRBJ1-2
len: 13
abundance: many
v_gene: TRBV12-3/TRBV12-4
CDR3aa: CASRAEPNYGYTF
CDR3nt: TGTGCCAGCAGGGCAGAGCCTAACTATGGCTACACCTTC

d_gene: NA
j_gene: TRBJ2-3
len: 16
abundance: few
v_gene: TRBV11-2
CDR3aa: CASSSPWAGLTYTQYF
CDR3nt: TGTGCCAGCAGCTCCCCCTGGGCGGGGCTCACATATACGCAGTATTTT

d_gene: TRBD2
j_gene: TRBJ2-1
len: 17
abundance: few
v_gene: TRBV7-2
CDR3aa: CASSLLTSGPFYNEQFF
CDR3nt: TGTGCCAGCAGCTTACTAACTAGCGGGCCTTTCTACAATGAGCAGTTCTTC

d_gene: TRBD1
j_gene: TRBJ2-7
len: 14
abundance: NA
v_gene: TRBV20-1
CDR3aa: CSARSDRGSYEQYF
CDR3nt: TGCAGTGCTAGAAGTGACAGGGGTTCCTACGAGCAGTACTTC

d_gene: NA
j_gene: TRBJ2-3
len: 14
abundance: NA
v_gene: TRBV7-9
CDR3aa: CASSGIPYTDTQYF
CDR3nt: TGTGCCAGCAGCGGAATCCCCTACACAGATACGCAGTATTTT

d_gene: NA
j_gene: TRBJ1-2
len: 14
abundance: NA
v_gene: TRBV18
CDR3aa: CASSPGAEFYGYTF
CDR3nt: TGTGCCAGCTCACCAGGGGCCGAGTTCTATGGCTACACCTTC

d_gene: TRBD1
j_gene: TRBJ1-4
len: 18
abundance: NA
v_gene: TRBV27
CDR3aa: CTSSLRTGGIAPNEKLFF
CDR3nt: TGTACCAGCAGTCTACGGACAGGGGGCATTGCGCCTAATGAAAAACTGTTTTTT

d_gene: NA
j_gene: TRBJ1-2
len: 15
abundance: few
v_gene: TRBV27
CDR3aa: CASSPTTRADYGYTF
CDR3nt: TGTGCCAGCAGTCCTACCACCCGGGCCGACTATGGCTACACCTTC

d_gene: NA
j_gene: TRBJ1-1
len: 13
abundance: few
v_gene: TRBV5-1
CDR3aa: CASSLGGRDKTFF
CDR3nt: TGCGCCAGCTCCCTTGGGGGGAGGGATAAGACTTTCTTT

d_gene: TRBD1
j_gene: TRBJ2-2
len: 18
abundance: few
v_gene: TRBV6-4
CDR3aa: CASSDSKGANLNTGELFF
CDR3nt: TGTGCCAGCAGTGACTCTAAGGGGGCGAATTTGAACACCGGGGAGCTGTTTTTT

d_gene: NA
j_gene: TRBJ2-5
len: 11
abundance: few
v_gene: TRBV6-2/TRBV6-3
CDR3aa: CASTKRETQYF
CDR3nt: TGTGCCAGCACAAAGCGAGAGACCCAGTACTTC

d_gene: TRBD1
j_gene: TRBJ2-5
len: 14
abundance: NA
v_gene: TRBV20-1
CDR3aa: CSARTGGRVETQYF
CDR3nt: TGCAGTGCTAGGACAGGGGGGCGCGTTGAGACCCAGTACTTC

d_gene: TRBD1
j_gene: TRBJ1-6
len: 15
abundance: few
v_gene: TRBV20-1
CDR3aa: CSALPGTGDNSPLHF
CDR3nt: TGCAGTGCGCTACCCGGGACAGGAGATAATTCACCCCTCCACTTT

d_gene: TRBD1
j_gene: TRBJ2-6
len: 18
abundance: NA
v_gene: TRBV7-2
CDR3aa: CASSLAGTGPSGANVLTF
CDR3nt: TGTGCCAGCAGCTTAGCGGGGACAGGGCCCTCTGGGGCCAACGTCCTGACTTTC

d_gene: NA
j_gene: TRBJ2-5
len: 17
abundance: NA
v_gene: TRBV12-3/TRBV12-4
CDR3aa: CASSRALGGGAEETQYF
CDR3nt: TGTGCCAGCAGCCGCGCCCTAGGTGGGGGGGCCGAAGAGACCCAGTACTTC

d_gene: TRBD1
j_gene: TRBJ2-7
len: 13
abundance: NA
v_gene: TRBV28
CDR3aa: CASGQGPSYEQYF
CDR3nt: TGTGCCAGCGGACAGGGGCCCTCCTACGAGCAGTACTTC

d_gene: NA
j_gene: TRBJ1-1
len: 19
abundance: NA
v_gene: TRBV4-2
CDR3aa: CASSQAAGGAAVPDTEAFF
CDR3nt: TGTGCCAGCAGCCAAGCCGCTGGGGGGGCCGCGGTTCCGGACACTGAAGCTTTCTTT

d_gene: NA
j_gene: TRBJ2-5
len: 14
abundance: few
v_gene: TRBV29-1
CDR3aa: CSVDSQGGKETQYF
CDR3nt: TGCAGCGTTGATTCGCAGGGGGGAAAAGAGACCCAGTACTTC

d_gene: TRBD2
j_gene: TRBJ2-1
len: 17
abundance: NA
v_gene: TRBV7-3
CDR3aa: CASSLSLGSGSRGEQFF
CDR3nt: TGTGCCAGCAGCCTCTCCTTGGGTAGCGGGAGTCGTGGTGAGCAGTTCTTC

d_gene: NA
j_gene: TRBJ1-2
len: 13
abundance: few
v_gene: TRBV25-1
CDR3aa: CASNRGGHYGYTF
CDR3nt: TGTGCCAGCAATCGGGGGGGCCACTATGGCTACACCTTC

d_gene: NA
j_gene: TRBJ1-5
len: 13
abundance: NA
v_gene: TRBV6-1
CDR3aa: CASSPVLYQPQHF
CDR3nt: TGTGCCAGCAGTCCGGTCCTTTATCAGCCCCAGCATTTT

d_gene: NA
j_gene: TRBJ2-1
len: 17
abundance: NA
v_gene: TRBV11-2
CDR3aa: CASSLGVATYSYNEQFF
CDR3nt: TGTGCCAGCAGCTTAGGTGTTGCTACCTACTCCTACAATGAGCAGTTCTTC

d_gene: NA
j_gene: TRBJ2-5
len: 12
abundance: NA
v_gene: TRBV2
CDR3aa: CAGLRAKETQYF
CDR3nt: TGTGCCGGACTCCGGGCGAAAGAGACCCAGTACTTC

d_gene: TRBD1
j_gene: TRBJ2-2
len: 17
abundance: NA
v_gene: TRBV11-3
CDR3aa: CASSSWVPGGETGELFF
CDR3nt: TGTGCCAGCAGCTCTTGGGTCCCAGGGGGAGAGACCGGGGAGCTGTTTTTT

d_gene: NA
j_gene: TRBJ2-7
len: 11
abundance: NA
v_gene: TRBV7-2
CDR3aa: CANSLAYEQYF
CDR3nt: TGTGCCAACAGCTTAGCGTACGAGCAGTACTTC

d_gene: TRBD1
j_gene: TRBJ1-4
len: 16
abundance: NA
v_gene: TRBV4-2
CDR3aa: CASSQGTGGPNEKLFF
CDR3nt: TGTGCCAGCAGCCAGGGAACAGGGGGCCCTAATGAAAAACTGTTTTTT

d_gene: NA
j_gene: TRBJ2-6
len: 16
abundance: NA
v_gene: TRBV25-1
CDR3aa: CASSDRANSGANVLTF
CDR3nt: TGTGCCAGCAGTGATAGGGCTAACTCTGGGGCCAACGTCCTGACTTTC

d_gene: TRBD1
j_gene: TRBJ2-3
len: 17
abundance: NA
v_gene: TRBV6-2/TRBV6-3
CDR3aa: CASNFRTGAGSTDTQYF
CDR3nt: TGTGCCAGCAACTTCAGGACAGGGGCGGGGAGCACAGATACGCAGTATTTT

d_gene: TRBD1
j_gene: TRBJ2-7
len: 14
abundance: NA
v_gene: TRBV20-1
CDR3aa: CSAPRRQGANEQYF
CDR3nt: TGCAGTGCCCCTCGGAGGCAGGGGGCGAATGAGCAGTACTTC

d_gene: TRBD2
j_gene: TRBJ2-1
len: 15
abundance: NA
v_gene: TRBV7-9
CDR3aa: CASSSLAGLYNEQFF
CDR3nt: TGTGCCAGCAGCTCACTAGCGGGCCTATACAATGAGCAGTTCTTC

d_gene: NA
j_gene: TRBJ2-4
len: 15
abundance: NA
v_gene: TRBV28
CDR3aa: CASSTLTIKGNIQYF
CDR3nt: TGTGCCAGCAGCACACTGACAATCAAGGGAAACATTCAGTACTTC

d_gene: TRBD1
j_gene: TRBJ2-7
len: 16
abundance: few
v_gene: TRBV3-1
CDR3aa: CASSPRNKNRGHEQYF
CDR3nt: TGTGCCAGCAGCCCCAGAAACAAGAACAGGGGCCACGAGCAGTACTTC